This T cell receptor (beta chain) was found in a study of blood T cell repertoires in COVID-19. Study details: COVID-19 samples, acute and convalescent, were from the United States, Italy and Spain. T cells, B-cell-depleted T cells, or PBMCs supplied cDNA or gDNA.

Losses at the gene ends were 4 bases for V and 8 bases for J; bases not matched to a gene: 17. The CDR3 totals 16 residues. Germline assignment: CDR1 SGHRS and CDR2 YFSETQ. Methods used by the authors: Reference gene primer amplification gave estimated nucleated cell counts. TCRdb keeps only in-frame clones here, not all; method: immunoSEQ multiplex PCR. The DNA was the basis for D and trimming; V, J and clone size are from that table. The sample carries 150,000 to 200,000 clones, nearly 90% recorded once. The rearrangement uses TRBV5-1 and TRBJ1-1, with 7 bases lining up with TRBD1. The sequence derives from a man aged 60-69 years with active or convalescent COVID-19. The specimen was peripheral blood. The CDR3 sequence is CASSVQGGHFAEEAFF. The CDR3 region has the DNA TGCGCCAGCAGCGTCCAGGGGGGCCACTTTGCTGAAGAAGCTTTCTTT. Supplemented by reference TRBV5-1 and TRBJ1-1, the full variable domain reads KAGVTQTPRYLIKTRGQQVTLSCSPISGHRSVSWYQQTPGQGLQFLFEYFSETQRNKGNFPGRFSGRQFSNSRSEMNVSTLELGDSALYLCASSVQGGHFAEEAFFGQGTRLTVV.